This is a list of T cell receptor beta chains from one sample in a study of shared clonotypes between healthy human individuals. Generated by immunoSEQ multiplex PCR, the TCRdb table keeps only in-frame clones and is missing some. The repertoire holds about 2 million clones, with less than 95% as singletons. Sequences were obtained from naive CD8+ T cells sorted from blood. Source of these receptors: a man between 18 and 29 years old in good health. Each CDR3 is given with its conserved first and last residue. Fields, in order: V gene, D gene, J gene, clone size, CDR3 protein, CDR3 DNA. A D gene is named only where the DNA matches it firmly. Size tells how often a clone was seen (once, few, many) or the class of an expanded clone, and some rows leave it out.

V: TRBV7-9
D: TRBD1
J: TRBJ2-2
size: .
CDR3: CASSAYWTGLIGELFF
DNA: TGTGCCAGCAGTGCCTACTGGACAGGGCTGATCGGGGAGCTGTTTTTT

V: TRBV9
D: .
J: TRBJ1-1
size: .
CDR3: CASSVVVSNTEAFF
DNA: TGTGCCAGCAGCGTAGTGGTCTCAAACACTGAAGCTTTCTTT

V: TRBV5-1
D: TRBD1
J: TRBJ2-7
size: .
CDR3: CASSPVGQSYEQYF
DNA: TGCGCCAGCAGCCCTGTGGGACAGTCCTACGAGCAGTACTTC

V: TRBV4-1
D: .
J: TRBJ2-2
size: .
CDR3: CASSPRGRTGELFF
DNA: TGCGCCAGCAGCCCCCGAGGTAGGACCGGGGAGCTGTTTTTT

V: TRBV7-2
D: .
J: TRBJ1-5
size: .
CDR3: CASSLWAEGNQPQHF
DNA: TGTGCCAGCAGCTTATGGGCGGAGGGCAATCAGCCCCAGCATTTT

V: TRBV9
D: TRBD2
J: TRBJ2-7
size: .
CDR3: CASSPTSGGSYEQYF
DNA: TGTGCCAGCAGCCCGACTAGCGGGGGGTCCTACGAGCAGTACTTC

V: TRBV7-2
D: .
J: TRBJ2-1
size: .
CDR3: CASSLGGGEQFF
DNA: TGTGCCAGCAGCTTAGGCGGAGGGGAGCAGTTCTTC

V: TRBV7-9
D: .
J: TRBJ2-7
size: .
CDR3: CASSLRDVSYEQYF
DNA: TGTGCCAGCAGCCTTCGGGACGTCTCCTACGAGCAGTACTTC

V: TRBV2
D: .
J: TRBJ1-2
size: .
CDR3: CASRAGYGYTF
DNA: TGTGCCAGCAGGGCGGGGTATGGCTACACCTTC

V: TRBV6-5
D: .
J: TRBJ1-2
size: .
CDR3: CASSYARLANYGYTF
DNA: TGTGCCAGCAGTTACGCCCGGTTAGCTAACTATGGCTACACCTTC

V: TRBV27
D: .
J: TRBJ2-3
size: .
CDR3: CASSSTSGTDTQYF
DNA: TGTGCCAGCAGTTCGACTAGTGGAACAGATACGCAGTATTTT

V: TRBV7-9
D: .
J: TRBJ2-7
size: .
CDR3: CASSLVHYKADPYEQYF
DNA: TGTGCCAGCAGCTTAGTCCATTATAAGGCGGACCCCTACGAGCAGTACTTC

V: TRBV28
D: TRBD1
J: TRBJ1-2
size: .
CDR3: CASSQILGGTGHGYTF
DNA: TGTGCCAGCAGCCAAATACTCGGAGGGACAGGGCATGGCTACACCTTC

V: TRBV4-1
D: .
J: TRBJ1-1
size: .
CDR3: CASSQESGGTEAFF
DNA: TGCGCCAGCAGCCAAGAGAGTGGGGGCACTGAAGCTTTCTTT

V: TRBV10-3
D: .
J: TRBJ2-7
size: .
CDR3: CAISEAGSPQYEQYF
DNA: TGTGCCATCAGTGAGGCCGGAAGTCCTCAATACGAGCAGTACTTC

V: TRBV28
D: TRBD2
J: TRBJ2-3
size: .
CDR3: CASNLAGDTDTQYF
DNA: TGTGCCAGCAACCTAGCGGGGGACACAGATACGCAGTATTTT

V: TRBV2
D: TRBD2
J: TRBJ2-7
size: .
CDR3: CASGVTSDAYEQYF
DNA: TGTGCCAGCGGTGTGACTAGCGATGCCTACGAGCAGTACTTC

V: TRBV6-5
D: .
J: TRBJ1-1
size: once
CDR3: CASSTGWDTEAFF
DNA: TGTGCCAGCAGTACGGGTTGGGACACTGAAGCTTTCTTT

V: TRBV28
D: .
J: TRBJ1-1
size: .
CDR3: CASSLLPFNTEAFF
DNA: TGTGCCAGCAGTTTGTTGCCTTTTAACACTGAAGCTTTCTTT